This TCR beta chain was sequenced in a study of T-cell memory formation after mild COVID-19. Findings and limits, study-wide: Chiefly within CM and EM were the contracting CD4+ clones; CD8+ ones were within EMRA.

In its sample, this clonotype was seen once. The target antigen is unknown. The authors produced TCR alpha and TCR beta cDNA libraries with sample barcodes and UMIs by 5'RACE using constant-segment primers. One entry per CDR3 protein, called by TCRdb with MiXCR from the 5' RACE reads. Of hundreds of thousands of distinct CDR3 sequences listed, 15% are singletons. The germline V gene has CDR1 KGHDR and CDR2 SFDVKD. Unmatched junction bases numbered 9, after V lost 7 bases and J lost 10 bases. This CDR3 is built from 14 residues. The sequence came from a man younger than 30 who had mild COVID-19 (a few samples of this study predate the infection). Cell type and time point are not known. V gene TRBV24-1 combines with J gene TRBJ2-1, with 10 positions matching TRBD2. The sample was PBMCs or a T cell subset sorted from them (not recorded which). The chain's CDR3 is CATSTSGEWEEQFF. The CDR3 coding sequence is TGTGCCACCAGCACTAGCGGGGAGTGGGAGGAGCAGTTCTTC.